This T cell receptor beta chain was documented in a study of T cell changes during pregnancy in multiple sclerosis. Only in-frame clones appear in the TCRdb table, and some are missing; sequencing was by immunoSEQ multiplex PCR. The data contain more than 50,000 clones, more than 80% of them seen just once; the ten biggest clones take up about 0.49%. The CDR3 runs 14 residues. Trimming shortened V by 0 bases and J by 0 bases, and 6 bases separated the two germline ends. The germline gives CDR1 SGHRS, CDR2 YFSETQ. Sample: CD4+ T cells from peripheral blood mononuclear cells, taken after pregnancy. The sequence was collected from a female donor in good health, enrolled as a control in a pregnancy study. The chain recombines TRBV5-1 with TRBJ1-1; no definite D call. The CDR3: CASSLGQVNTEAFF. In DNA form, the CDR3 reads TGCGCCAGCAGCTTGGGCCAGGTGAACACTGAAGCTTTCTTT.